This T cell receptor beta chain was sequenced for a study of T cells in Graves' hyperthyroidism and ophthalmopathy. The source material, RNA transcripts, was used to amplify TCR beta CDR3 regions. HTBI primers were used for first-round RT-PCR of the TCR CDR3. MiXCR, applied by TCRdb to the multiplex PCR reads, yields one record per CDR3 protein. This table holds fewer than 650,000 distinct CDR3 sequences, about 15% found once. This CDR3 region has 19 residues. V lost 0 bases, J lost 5 bases, and 17 bases stayed unmatched. Looked up from germline, CDR1 is MNHEY and CDR2 is SVGEGT. This clonotype was counted many times.

V and J are TRBV6-2 or TRBV6-3 and TRBJ2-7; TRBD2 aligns across 9 bases. The TCR was taken from a woman aged 25 to 45 with Graves' hyperthyroidism that later progressed to Graves' ophthalmopathy. Sequencing was performed on blood. The CDR3 coding sequence is TGTGCCAGCAGTTACTCGGCGTTGGTGTGGCGGGAGGGCCCCAACGAGCAGTACTTC. Encoded protein: CASSYSALVWREGPNEQYF.